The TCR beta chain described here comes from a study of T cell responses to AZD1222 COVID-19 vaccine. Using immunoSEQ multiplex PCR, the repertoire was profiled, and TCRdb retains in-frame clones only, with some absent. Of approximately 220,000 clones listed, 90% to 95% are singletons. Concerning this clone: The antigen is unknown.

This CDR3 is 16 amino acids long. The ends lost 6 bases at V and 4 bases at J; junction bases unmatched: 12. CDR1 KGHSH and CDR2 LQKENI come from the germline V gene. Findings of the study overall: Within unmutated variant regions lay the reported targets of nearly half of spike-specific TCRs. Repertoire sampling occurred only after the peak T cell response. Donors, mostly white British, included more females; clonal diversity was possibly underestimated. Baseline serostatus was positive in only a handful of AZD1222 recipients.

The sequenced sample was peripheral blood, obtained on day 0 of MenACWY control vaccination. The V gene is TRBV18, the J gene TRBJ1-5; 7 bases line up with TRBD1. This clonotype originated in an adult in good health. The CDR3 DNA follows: TGTGCCAGCTCCCCCAACCCCGGGACAGTTAATCAGCCCCAGCATTTT. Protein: CASSPNPGTVNQPQHF.